The 19 T cell receptor beta chains below come from one sample, sequenced in a study of neurological immune-mediated disorders. Time point reported: longitudinal time-point 1 (baseline). TCRdb fed the 5' RACE reads into MiXCR, producing one record per CDR3 protein. The sample yields some 54,000 distinct CDR3 sequences, 9.5% to 12% seen once. The source material was PBMCs. These receptors all stem from a male donor with HTLV-1-associated myelopathy (HAM/TSP).

This clonotype appeared many times. The chain uses TRBV20-1 and TRBJ1-1; maybe TRBD1 (5 bases). Trimming cost V 0 bases and J 5 bases, with 13 bases left between them. This CDR3 has 14 residues. In germline, CDR1 is DFQATT, CDR2 SNEGSKA (reference sequence). DNA for the CDR3: TGCAGTGCTAGAGATATCCGGGGGGGGACTGAAGCTTTCTTT. Translation: CSARDIRGGTEAFF.

This clonotype was detected ten times or more. The V gene is TRBV11-3, the J gene TRBJ2-1; perhaps TRBD1 as D (7 bases). Trimming left V 1 base short and J 0 bases short, with 31 bases between. The germline V gene has CDR1 SGHNT and CDR2 YENEEA. CDR3 length: 23 amino acids. In nucleotides, the CDR3 is TGTGCCAGCAGCTTAGGGAAGAACCCTTTTGACAGGGAGGCGCGTCCCTCCTACAATGAGCAGTTCTTC. It encodes CASSLGKNPFDREARPSYNEQFF.

This clonotype was detected many times. The chain combines TRBV6-2 or TRBV6-3 with TRBJ2-7, with a tentative D call TRBD2 (6 bases). V lost 2 bases and J lost 7, with 15 bases in between. The CDR3 contains 14 residues. Germline V gives CDR1 MNHEY, CDR2 SVGEGT. This CDR3 reads CASSYQPSREEQYF. Here the CDR3 DNA reads TGTGCCAGCAGTTACCAGCCCTCCCGGGAGGAGCAGTACTTC.

Comments on this clonotype: This may stem from a read error, because a much larger clone lies one nucleotide away. The chain couples TRBV2 to TRBJ1-5; no clear D gene. Looked up from germline, CDR1 is SNHLY and CDR2 is FYNNEI. There are 13 residues in the CDR3. CDR3 bases: TGTGTCAGCAGTCTCAGCCGCAATCAGCCCCAGCATTTT. Translation gives CVSSLSRNQPQHF.

This clonotype was found many times. The chain couples TRBV7-9 to TRBJ2-7, with a possible D match to TRBD1 (6 bases). Per the germline V gene, CDR1 is SEHNR and CDR2 is FQNEAQ (reference sequence). CDR3 size: 13 residues. Trimming removed 7 bases from V and 1 base from J, with 11 bases in between. CDR3 region: CASIQDRSYEQYF. CDR3 coding DNA: TGTGCCAGCATCCAGGACAGATCCTACGAGCAGTACTTC.

This clonotype showed up many times. This chain uses TRBV6-6 with TRBJ1-6; D possibly corresponds to TRBD1 (6 bases). The CDR3 consists of 14 residues. V was shortened by 6 bases and J by 10 bases, with 16 bases between the two germline ends. Germline CDR1 reads MNHNY; CDR2 reads SVGAGI (reference sequence). DNA of the CDR3: TGTGCCAGCAGCGGAAGACAGGAGAGCTCACCCCTCCACTTT. It specifies CASSGRQESSPLHF.

This clonotype appeared many times. The J gene is TRBJ1-3, the V gene TRBV10-2; TRBD1 might be the D (5 bases). This CDR3 region has 16 residues. Germline V CDR1 and CDR2: WSHSY, SAAADI. Trimming shortened V by 0 bases and J by 0 bases, and 9 bases separated the two germline ends. CDR3: CASSESKTDSGNTIYF. For the CDR3, the DNA is TGCGCCAGCAGTGAGTCAAAGACAGACTCTGGAAACACCATATATTTT.

The sample holds a few counts of this clonotype. The genes are TRBV6-1 and TRBJ2-5, with unresolved D. V lost 6 bases to trimming and J lost 4 bases, with 12 bases between them. This CDR3 region has 13 residues. From germline, CDR1 is MNHNS and CDR2 SASEGT. CDR3 in amino acids: CASSVLSAETQYF. CDR3 DNA: TGTGCCAGCAGCGTTCTCTCCGCAGAGACCCAGTACTTC.

This clonotype was counted a single time. A clone one base away is much larger, so this may be a read error. V usage is TRBV29-1 and J usage is TRBJ2-2; D might be TRBD1 or TRBD2, each matching 5 bases. In germline, CDR1 is SQVTM, CDR2 ANQGSEA. The CDR3 has 14 residues. For the CDR3, the DNA is TGCAGCGGAAAGTCAGGGCCGGACACCGGGGAGCCGTTTTTT. Protein product: CSGKSGPDTGEPFF.

This clonotype was counted many times. V and J are TRBV20-1 and TRBJ2-3; TRBD2 might be the D (5 bases). The germline CDR1 and CDR2 sequences are DFQATT and SNEGSKA (reference sequence). V gave up 2 bases and J gave up 2 bases, with 11 bases separating them. CDR3 length equals 14 residues. The CDR3 loop reads CSARSAAPTDTQYF. In DNA form, the CDR3 reads TGCAGTGCTAGATCAGCGGCCCCCACAGATACGCAGTATTTT.

This clonotype was counted many times. The chain joins TRBV20-1 to TRBJ2-1; TRBD1 matches at 12 bases. The CDR3 consists of 15 residues. Germline V gives CDR1 DFQATT, CDR2 SNEGSKA (reference sequence). The V gene end was trimmed by 6 bases and the J gene end by 9 bases; junction bases not matched to a gene: 12. CDR3 bases: TGCAGTGCAACCTTCCGGGACAGGGGGCAGGTTGAGCAGTTCTTC. Residues: CSATFRDRGQVEQFF.

This clonotype showed up many times. The V gene is TRBV20-1, the J gene TRBJ1-2, with TRBD1 matching 10 bases. CDR1 and CDR2 from the germline V gene are DFQATT and SNEGSKA (reference sequence). The CDR3 is made up of 14 amino acids. The CDR3 DNA follows: TGCAGCCTCCCAGACAGGGGGCGTAACTATGGCTACACCTTC. Encoded protein: CSLPDRGRNYGYTF.

This clonotype appeared many times. The chain employs TRBV7-8 and TRBJ2-5; 7 bases map to TRBD1. V lost 6 bases to trimming and J lost 4 bases; unmatched junction nucleotides: 2. CDR3 length equals 12 residues. Germline V lookup: CDR1 SGHVS, CDR2 FQNEAQ. CDR3 DNA: TGTGCCAGCAGGCCAGGGGGAGAGACCCAGTACTTC. Translated: CASRPGGETQYF.

This clonotype was seen repeatedly, ten times or more. The CDR3 here is CAISESTATDTQYF. CDR3 sequence (DNA): TGTGCCATCAGTGAGTCCACTGCCACAGATACGCAGTATTTT. This chain joins TRBV10-3 and TRBJ2-3; D is undetermined. Germline lookup yields CDR1 ENHRY and CDR2 SYGVKD. Trimming took 0 bases from V and 2 from J, leaving 6 bases between them. The CDR3 is 14 residues long.

This clonotype was seen repeatedly, ten times or more. This chain connects TRBV6-5 to TRBJ1-1; weak D call: TRBD1 (5 bases). The CDR3 runs 15 residues. The germline V gene encodes CDR1 MNHEY and CDR2 SVGAGI. V was trimmed by 4 bases and J by 4 bases, leaving 16 bases between them. The DNA of the CDR3 is TGTGCCAGCAGTTCCCGGACAAATCCGGGCACTGAAGCTTTCTTT. Protein product: CASSSRTNPGTEAFF.

This clonotype has a single count. The chain uses TRBV11-2 and TRBJ2-5; D gene uncertain. Trimming cost V 1 base and J 5 bases, with 5 bases left between them. The CDR3 sequence is 12 residues long. Germline assignment: CDR1 SGHAT and CDR2 FQNNGV. Here the CDR3 reads CASSLGVETQYF. CDR3 DNA sequence: TGTGCCAGCAGCTTAGGAGTCGAGACCCAGTACTTC.

This clonotype was seen many times. This chain connects TRBV3-1 to TRBJ2-5, with 8 bases matching TRBD2. CDR3 length: 15 residues. V lost 0 bases, J lost 5 bases, and 5 bases stayed unmatched. From germline, CDR1 is LGHDT and CDR2 YNNKEL (reference sequence). The CDR3: CASSQETGGAETQYF. Written as DNA, the CDR3 is TGTGCCAGCAGCCAAGAGACCGGGGGGGCGGAGACCCAGTACTTC.

This clonotype was seen repeatedly, ten times or more. The chain recombines TRBV5-1 with TRBJ2-5; D gene uncertain. V lost 1 base and J lost 3, with 10 bases in between. The CDR3 has 14 residues. Germline CDR1 SGHRS, CDR2 YFSETQ. CDR3 nucleotides: TGCGCCAGCAGCTTGACCTCTAGAGAAGAGACCCAGTACTTC. It codes for CASSLTSREETQYF. The full variable domain, in which reference TRBV5-1 and TRBJ2-5 provide the parts outside the CDR3, is KAGVTQTPRYLIKTRGQQVTLSCSPISGHRSVSWYQQTPGQGLQFLFEYFSETQRNKGNFPGRFSGRQFSNSRSEMNVSTLELGDSALYLCASSLTSREETQYFGPGTRLLVL.

This clonotype was recorded many times. J is TRBJ2-3 and V is TRBV3-1, with TRBD2 as a possible D gene (6 bases). The germline V and J ends were trimmed by 2 bases and 2 bases, with 11 bases remaining between them. The V gene's germline CDR1 is LGHDT and CDR2 YNNKEL (reference sequence). This CDR3 contains 15 residues. The CDR3 bases are TGTGCCAGCAGCCAAAACAGACTAGACACAGATACGCAGTATTTT. It translates to CASSQNRLDTDTQYF.